The 21 T cell receptor beta chains below were found in one sample sequenced in a study of T cell changes during pregnancy in multiple sclerosis. Clones were read by immunoSEQ multiplex PCR, and TCRdb kept only the in-frame ones, dropping some. The sample has roughly 79,000 clones, 90% to 95% seen once; the top ten hold 0.43%. The starting material was CD4+ T cells from peripheral blood mononuclear cells, obtained before pregnancy. These receptors came from a female donor with multiple sclerosis, enrolled in a pregnancy study.

This clone was seen a single time. This chain joins TRBV4-1 and TRBJ2-5; D is uncertain. The CDR3 covers 15 residues. The germline V gene has CDR1 MGHRA and CDR2 YSYEKL. Trimming removed 4 bases from V and 5 bases from J, with 17 bases in between. The CDR3 loop reads CASSLSPLSSETQYF. CDR3 bases: TGCGCCAGCAGCCTGAGCCCACTCTCAAGCGAGACCCAGTACTTC.

The chain carries TRBV7-2 and TRBJ1-2; 11 positions match TRBD1. There are 17 residues in the CDR3. In germline, CDR1 is SGHTA, CDR2 FQGNSA. J was trimmed by 2 bases and V by 0 bases; bases with no gene match: 5. The CDR3: CASSLAARTGGNYGYTF. DNA of the CDR3: TGTGCCAGCAGCTTAGCAGCCCGGACAGGGGGCAACTATGGCTACACCTTC.

The chain couples TRBV7-9 to TRBJ2-3; tentative D call: TRBD2 (5 bases). The CDR3 extends over 12 amino acids. CDR1 and CDR2 (germline): SEHNR, FQNEAQ (reference sequence). V lost 5 bases and J 5 bases, leaving 8 bases between the germline ends. The CDR3 nucleotides are TGTGCCAGCAGCCCTGGGAGAGATACGCAGTATTTT. Encoded protein: CASSPGRDTQYF.

The chain couples TRBV6-6 to TRBJ1-1, with TRBD1 matching 9 bases. This CDR3 is built from 15 residues. Germline V gene sequence: CDR1 MNHNY, CDR2 SVGAGI (reference sequence). The V gene end was trimmed by 5 bases and the J gene end by 5 bases; junction bases not matched to a gene: 9. As DNA, the CDR3 is TGTGCCAGCAGTGCCTCCGGACAGGGGAGGACTGAAGCTTTCTTT. It specifies CASSASGQGRTEAFF.

The chain uses TRBV4-1 and TRBJ2-1; D call uncertain. The CDR3 spans 14 residues. V was pared by 4 bases and J by 4 bases, with 11 bases between. Germline V CDR1 and CDR2: MGHRA, YSYEKL. CDR3 sequence reads: CASSPTSGYNEQFF. The DNA of the CDR3 is TGCGCCAGCAGCCCCACCTCAGGTTACAATGAGCAGTTCTTC.

The CDR3 nucleotides are TGCGCCAGCAGCCCGACAGGGAGCTCCTATAATTCACCCCTCCACTTT. This translates into CASSPTGSSYNSPLHF. The J gene is TRBJ1-6, the V gene TRBV4-1; 7 positions agree with TRBD1. The V gene end was trimmed by 4 bases and the J gene end by 0 bases; junction bases not matched to a gene: 3. Germline assignment: CDR1 MGHRA and CDR2 YSYEKL. The CDR3 totals 16 residues.

The J gene is TRBJ1-5, the V gene TRBV30, with TRBD1 as a possible D gene (5 bases). CDR3 length: 15 residues. Germline CDR1 reads GTSNPN; CDR2 reads SVGIG (reference sequence). The V end was cut by 0 bases, the J end by 2 bases, with 11 bases between. The CDR3 DNA reads as TGTGCCTGGAGTGTAAGGGGCGGAGGCAATCAGCCCCAGCATTTT. Translated, it gives CAWSVRGGGNQPQHF.

This clone was counted a single time. The gene calls are TRBV5-1 and TRBJ2-3; D gene uncertain. Germline V gives CDR1 SGHRS, CDR2 YFSETQ. The CDR3 is 16 residues long. V was cut by 7 bases and J by 3 bases, with 21 bases left in between. The DNA for the CDR3 is TGCGCCAGCGACTCAGCCACCGGTCTGCCGACAGATACGCAGTATTTT. Translation gives CASDSATGLPTDTQYF.

This chain links TRBV6-6 with TRBJ2-1; TRBD2 matches at 10 bases. Germline V gene data show CDR1 as MNHNY and CDR2 as SVGAGI (reference sequence). V lost 4 bases, J lost 7 bases, and 10 bases stayed unmatched. CDR3 length: 16 amino acids. The CDR3 DNA reads TGTGCCAGCAGTTCTCCGTGGAGCGGGGGGGCGAATGAGCAGTTCTTC. Translated, it gives CASSSPWSGGANEQFF.

The rearrangement joins TRBV28 to TRBJ1-3; D gene ambiguous. CDR1 MDHEN and CDR2 SYDVKM come from the germline V gene. This CDR3 region has 12 residues. The V end lost 7 bases, the J end lost 4 bases, and 8 bases lay between the germline ends. CDR3 protein: CASIDWGNTIYF. The CDR3 coding sequence is TGTGCCAGCATAGACTGGGGAAACACCATATATTTT.

The V gene is TRBV19, the J gene TRBJ1-2; D not certain. Trimming shortened V by 9 bases and J by 0 bases, and 8 bases separated the two germline ends. Germline V CDR1 and CDR2: LNHDA, SQIVND (reference sequence). This CDR3 is built from 12 residues. This chain's CDR3 is CASSAANYGYTF. The CDR3 DNA is TGTGCCAGCAGTGCAGCTAACTATGGCTACACCTTC.

The chain combines TRBV18 with TRBJ1-2; no clear D gene. The CDR3 spans 12 residues. Trimming cost V 6 bases and J 0 bases, with 5 bases left between them. Germline V gene lookup returns CDR1 KGHSH and CDR2 LQKENI. CDR3 DNA sequence: TGTGCCAGCTCGGGAGCTAACTATGGCTACACCTTC. Translating gives CASSGANYGYTF.

The chain is built from TRBV29-1 and TRBJ2-7, with D perhaps TRBD1 (5 bases). Germline-derived CDR1 and CDR2 are SQVTM and ANQGSEA. CDR3 length equals 12 residues. The ends were cut back, 6 bases at V and 7 bases at J, with 16 bases in the middle. CDR3 amino acids: CSVATVPWEQYF. The CDR3 DNA reads TGCAGCGTAGCGACAGTTCCCTGGGAGCAGTACTTC.

The genes are TRBV5-1 and TRBJ2-1; 8 nucleotides align to TRBD1. Germline V lookup: CDR1 SGHRS, CDR2 YFSETQ. This CDR3 is 16 amino acids long. V trimming: 0 bases; J trimming: 9 bases; junction bases outside the gene matches: 11. The DNA of the CDR3 is TGCGCCAGCAGCTTGGAGTTTACAGGGGGTCACAGTGAGCAGTTCTTC. Residues: CASSLEFTGGHSEQFF.

This rearrangement joins TRBV4-1 to TRBJ2-3, with 11 bases identical to TRBD2. CDR1 and CDR2 from the germline V gene are MGHRA and YSYEKL. V was pared by 4 bases and J by 2 bases, with 5 bases of the junction left unmatched. The CDR3 has 16 amino acids. This chain's CDR3 is CASSPGTSGLTDTQYF. CDR3 nucleotides: TGCGCCAGCAGCCCTGGGACTAGCGGTCTCACAGATACGCAGTATTTT.

This clone was detected only once. V usage is TRBV18 and J usage is TRBJ1-3; no firm D call. The CDR3 covers 16 residues. V lost 3 bases, J lost 0 bases, and 12 bases lay in between. CDR1 and CDR2 (germline): KGHSH, LQKENI. Written as DNA, the CDR3 is TGTGCCAGCTCACCCTCGGCGGAGAGCTCTGGAAACACCATATATTTT. Translating it yields CASSPSAESSGNTIYF.

The rearrangement links TRBV15 to TRBJ1-5; D may be TRBD1 (5 bases). The CDR3 contains 13 residues. The germline V and J ends were trimmed by 7 bases and 0 bases, with 7 bases remaining between them. In germline, CDR1 is LNHNV, CDR2 YYDKDF (reference sequence). The CDR3 sequence is CATTGYSNQPQHF. The CDR3 bases are TGTGCCACCACAGGGTATAGCAATCAGCCCCAGCATTTT. Together with reference TRBV15 and TRBJ1-5, the CDR3 gives the full variable domain: DAMVIQNPRYQVTQFGKPVTLSCSQTLNHNVMYWYQQKSSQAPKLLFHYYDKDFNNEADTPDNFQSRRPNTSFCFLDIRSPGLGDTAMYLCATTGYSNQPQHFGDGTRLSIL.

The chain has TRBV28 and TRBJ2-5, with D maybe TRBD1 (6 bases). Germline lookup yields CDR1 MDHEN and CDR2 SYDVKM. The CDR3 extends over 12 amino acids. V shed 10 bases and J shed 1 base, with 10 bases lying between them. The CDR3 spells CATGQRQETQYF. CDR3 nucleotide sequence: TGTGCCACCGGACAGCGCCAAGAGACCCAGTACTTC.

This clone was seen a handful of times. The chain links TRBV5-6 to TRBJ1-2; D not resolved. The V end was cut by 3 bases, the J end by 4 bases, with 16 bases between. Germline-derived CDR1 and CDR2 are SGHDT and YYEEEE. The length of the CDR3 is 15 residues. CDR3 residues: CASSWTGVPIYGYTF. The DNA for the CDR3 is TGTGCCAGCAGCTGGACCGGGGTCCCTATCTATGGCTACACCTTC.

The gene calls are TRBV5-6 and TRBJ2-1; tentative D call: TRBD2 (7 bases). The CDR3 is 16 amino acids. The V gene lost 5 bases and the J gene lost 1 base, with 16 bases spanning the gap. Per the germline V gene, CDR1 is SGHDT and CDR2 is YYEEEE. DNA of the CDR3: TGTGCCAGCAGTAATCCCGCGGGGGCTTCCTACAATGAGCAGTTCTTC. This codes for CASSNPAGASYNEQFF.

The chain links TRBV6-1 to TRBJ2-1; no clear D gene. Germline-derived CDR1 and CDR2 are MNHNS and SASEGT. CDR3 size: 12 residues. V was cut by 3 bases and J by 7 bases, with 7 bases left in between. The CDR3 region is CASSEFVNEQFF. CDR3 sequence (DNA): TGTGCCAGCAGTGAGTTCGTTAATGAGCAGTTCTTC.